These 5 T cell receptor beta chains came from one sample sequenced in a study of T cell repertoires in cytomegalovirus infection. TCRdb re-derived calls from the reads in MiXCR, one entry per CDR3 protein. The sample yields tens of thousands of distinct CDR3 sequences, more than 3% seen once. The sample taken for sequencing was PBMCs. All receptors come from a human donor in good health (CMV status not recorded). Some clones in this sample may be carry-over from other donors' samples.

This clonotype was observed at least ten times. V usage is TRBV7-2 and J usage is TRBJ2-7; 13 bases fit TRBD2. Germline CDR1 is SGHTA and CDR2 is FQGNSA. V gave up 0 bases and J gave up 11 bases; unmatched junction bases: 7. The CDR3 runs 15 residues. The CDR3, as DNA: TGTGCCAGCAGCTTAGCGACGGGACTAGCGGGAATGGAGTACTTC. Translated, it gives CASSLATGLAGMEYF.

This clonotype was found many times. This rearrangement joins TRBV20-1 to TRBJ2-5, with 8 bases fitting TRBD1. The CDR3 is made up of 14 amino acids. Germline CDR1 reads DFQATT; CDR2 reads SNEGSKA (reference sequence). V shed 6 bases and J 2 bases; nucleotides not matched to a gene: 8. The CDR3 loop reads CSAPDRVLQETQYF. The DNA for the CDR3 is TGCAGTGCACCGGACAGGGTTCTGCAAGAGACCCAGTACTTC.

This chain joins TRBV7-3 and TRBJ1-4, with D possibly TRBD1 on 5 matching bases. The V gene lost 8 bases and the J gene lost 8 bases, with 18 bases spanning the gap. CDR3 length: 14 residues. Germline loops: CDR1 SGHTA, CDR2 FQGTGA. This chain's CDR3 is CASGGFNLKEKLFF. Written as DNA, the CDR3 is TGTGCCAGCGGGGGTTTTAATCTCAAAGAAAAACTGTTTTTT.

As to this clonotype: Since a much larger clone is just one base distant, this may be a read error. The chain recombines TRBV2 with TRBJ2-2; 7 positions match TRBD2. The CDR3 covers 15 residues. In germline, CDR1 is SNHLY, CDR2 FYNNEI. Trimming at V came to 5 bases and at J to 3 bases, leaving 6 bases not matched to a gene. CDR3 DNA: TGTGCCAGCAGTAGGGCTAGCGGAGACACCGGGGAGCTGTTTTTT. Its translation: CASSRASGDTGELFF.

This clonotype was recorded at least ten times. This sequence joins TRBV7-6 and TRBJ1-1; D not certain. The germline V gene encodes CDR1 SGHVS and CDR2 FNYEAQ. The CDR3 totals 13 residues. The V gene lost 1 base and the J gene lost 5 bases, with 8 bases spanning the gap. CDR3 loop: CASSLGGWTEAFF. The CDR3 DNA reads as TGTGCCAGCAGCTTAGGAGGATGGACTGAAGCTTTCTTT.